This T cell receptor beta chain comes out of a study of blood T cell repertoires in COVID-19. Measured with immunoSEQ multiplex PCR; TCRdb has only the in-frame clones, and not every one. The table includes 100,000 to 150,000 clones, around nine tenths detected once. V shed 3 bases and J shed 11 bases, with 13 bases lying between them. This CDR3 comprises 12 residues. The source material was peripheral blood. The TCR originated in a man aged 45 to 65 with acute or convalescent COVID-19. This sequence joins TRBV12-3 or TRBV12-4 and TRBJ1-2, with D tentatively TRBD1 (5 bases). The CDR3 loop is CASSLSDSLYTF. The CDR3 DNA reads as TGTGCCAGCAGTTTGAGCGACAGTTTGTACACCTTC.